This TCR beta chain comes out of a study of cytomegalovirus exposure and HLA in healthy donors (dated by TCRdb to 2016 to 2017). For context, the study as a whole: According to a later analysis, one platform produced both the 110 or so validation repertoires and the 620 or so repertoires of the first cohort. The study aimed to test whether signatures of past pathogen exposure could be identified by cataloging public T cell receptors. In addition to the first cohort of around 670 subjects, a separate validation cohort of approximately 130 different subjects was used. High-throughput TCR immunosequencing, statistical association of individual TCRs with disease status, and machine learning were combined to predict cytomegalovirus infection status. Results and caveats for the whole study, not just this receptor: Of the cluster scores, around 95% were above 0 in a later analysis, which found that TCRs clustered in the first cohort also tended to co-occur in the 120 validation repertoires. The classifier was reported to diagnose cytomegalovirus status with high specificity and sensitivity in both the original cohort and the validation cohort. A few of the identified cytomegalovirus-associated TCR beta chains were confirmed in vitro to be specific for cytomegalovirus antigens. The study listed approximately 160 TCR beta chains as associated with cytomegalovirus. According to the authors, the approach could potentially be generalized to other disease states and immunological phenotypes. While some public TCRs were present in many individuals, most TCR sequences turned up only very rarely across donors. A later analysis had no HLA typing for the validation cohort, so co-occurrence there was scored across all 120 repertoires.

Donors formed part of the validation cohort, which comprised 120 subjects and was distinct from the first cohort of several hundred subjects. Library preparation used the immunoSEQ multiplex PCR assay. For the original study's pipeline: A statistical classification framework was developed to diagnose cytomegalovirus status using the catalog of TCR beta chain sequences. In its TCRdb copy, this immuneACCESS table keeps in-frame sequences only and misses some clones. Where compared with another copy, unresolved V genes explain less than half of these, and the others have no known cause. V, J and clone size are taken as reported in that table, and D and trimming were inferred from the DNA itself. The sample data list some 110,000 clones, and around 89% of these were observed just once. Of the sample, less than 2% falls within the top ten clones. In this sample, this clone turned up once. Its antigen has not been determined. No base-level quality is on record; no much larger clone is a single base apart.

The sequence was collected from a woman under 30 in good health and CMV-seropositive. The sequenced sample consisted of PBMCs.

The DNA sequence reads TGTGCCAGCAGCTGGACCGGGGGGGTCGACCATAATTCACCCCTCCACTTT. This is translated as CASSWTGGVDHNSPLHF. The rearrangement combines TRBV5-6 with TRBJ1-6, with a tentative D gene TRBD1 over 5 matching bases. The germline V gene specifies SGHDT as CDR1 and YYEEEE as CDR2. V is cut by 3 bases and J by 5 bases, and the space between the germline ends is 18 bases. The cysteine opens and the phenylalanine closes a CDR3 of 17 amino acids. The CDR3 DNA has 51 bases and is translated from base 1.